The entry that follows covers one T cell receptor beta chain sequence. Original analysis: Estimates of nucleated cell counts were drawn from the amplification of reference gene primers. Data came from immunoSEQ multiplex PCR; TCRdb stores just in-frame clones and leaves some out. The DNA was the basis for D and trimming; V, J and clone size are from that table. The sample carries some 150,000 clones, about 85% recorded once. The CDR3 is 12 amino acids. Germline CDR1 GTSNPN, CDR2 SVGIG (reference sequence). V lost 4 bases to trimming and J lost 7 bases; unmatched junction nucleotides: 6. The data belong to a study of blood T cell repertoires in COVID-19. Across the study: Acute and convalescent COVID-19 specimens originated in the United States, Italy and Spain.

The source of this sequence is a man aged 35-49 years with acute or convalescent COVID-19. What was sequenced was peripheral blood. The rearrangement joins TRBV30 to TRBJ1-2, with 7 bases identical to TRBD1. CDR3 sequence (DNA): TGTGCCTGGAACCAGGGGGGCGGTGGCTACACCTTC. It yields the protein CAWNQGGGGYTF.